This T cell receptor (beta chain) was observed in a study of cytomegalovirus exposure and HLA in healthy donors. General study results and limits: The authors later found HLA-associated TCR beta chains more clonally expanded than equally common others.

Primers included in the PCR were 60 Vbeta and 13 Jbeta primers. Sequenced by immunoSEQ multiplex PCR; TCRdb stores in-frame clones only, minus some. The sample gives 100,000 to 150,000 clones, 84% of which show up once; almost 3% is in the top ten. On this clone: Its specificity is not known.

The V segment lost 1 base and the J segment 6 bases; nucleotides outside the gene matches: 5. CDR1 MGHRA and CDR2 YSYEKL come from the germline V gene. This CDR3 region has 17 residues. Specimen: PBMCs. The V call is TRBV4-1, the J call TRBJ2-3; 15 bases are shared with TRBD2. The clonotype comes from a woman between 18 and 29 years old in good health and CMV-seropositive. The CDR3 spells CASSQVGLAGGRDTQYF. The CDR3, as DNA: TGCGCCAGCAGCCAAGTTGGACTAGCGGGGGGGAGGGATACGCAGTATTTT.